Listed here is a single T cell receptor (beta chain). Its antigen is as yet unknown. The PCR contained 60 Vbeta and 13 Jbeta primers. The assay was immunoSEQ multiplex PCR, and TCRdb's table has in-frame clones only and misses some. The sample includes some 200,000 clones, less than 85% of them seen just once. This entry comes from a study of cytomegalovirus exposure and HLA in healthy donors. Regarding the study as a whole: TCR beta chains associated with HLA were, in a later analysis, more clonally expanded than equally common others.

The germline gives CDR1 KGHSH, CDR2 LQKENI. The trim removed 5 bases at V and 2 bases at J, leaving 7 bases unmatched. The CDR3 totals 15 residues. The sample taken for sequencing was PBMCs. This clonotype originated in a boy aged 5-17 years in good health and CMV-seronegative. This rearrangement joins TRBV18 to TRBJ2-7; the match to TRBD2 covers 9 bases. CDR3 in amino acids: CASSAAIAGAYEQYF. The CDR3 bases are TGTGCCAGCTCAGCCGCCATAGCGGGAGCCTACGAGCAGTACTTC.